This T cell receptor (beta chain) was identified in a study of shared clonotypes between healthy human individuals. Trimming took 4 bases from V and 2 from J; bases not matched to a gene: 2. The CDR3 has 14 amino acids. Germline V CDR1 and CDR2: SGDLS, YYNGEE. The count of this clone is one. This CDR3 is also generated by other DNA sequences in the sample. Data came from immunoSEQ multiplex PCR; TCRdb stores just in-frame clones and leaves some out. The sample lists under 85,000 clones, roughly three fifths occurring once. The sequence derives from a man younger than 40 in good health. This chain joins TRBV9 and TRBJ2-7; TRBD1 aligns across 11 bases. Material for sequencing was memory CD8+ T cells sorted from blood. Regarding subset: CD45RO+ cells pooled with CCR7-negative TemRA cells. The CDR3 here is CASSPGQGAYEQYF. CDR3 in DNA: TGTGCCAGCAGCCCGGGACAGGGGGCCTACGAGCAGTACTTC.